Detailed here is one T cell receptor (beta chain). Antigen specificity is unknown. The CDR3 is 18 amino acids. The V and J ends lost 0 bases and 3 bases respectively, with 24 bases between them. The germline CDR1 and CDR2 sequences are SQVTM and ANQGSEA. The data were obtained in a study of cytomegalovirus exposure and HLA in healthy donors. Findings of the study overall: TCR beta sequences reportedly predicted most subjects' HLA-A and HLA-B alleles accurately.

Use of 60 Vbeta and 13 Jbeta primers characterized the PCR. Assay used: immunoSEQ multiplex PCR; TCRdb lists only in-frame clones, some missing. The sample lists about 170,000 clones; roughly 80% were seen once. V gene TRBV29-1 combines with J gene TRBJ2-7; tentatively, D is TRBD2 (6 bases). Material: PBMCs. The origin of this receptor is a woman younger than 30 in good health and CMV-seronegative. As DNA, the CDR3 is TGCAGCGTTGAAGATGGTACTAGCCGGGGTTCCGGTGACTACGAGCAGTACTTC. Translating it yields CSVEDGTSRGSGDYEQYF.